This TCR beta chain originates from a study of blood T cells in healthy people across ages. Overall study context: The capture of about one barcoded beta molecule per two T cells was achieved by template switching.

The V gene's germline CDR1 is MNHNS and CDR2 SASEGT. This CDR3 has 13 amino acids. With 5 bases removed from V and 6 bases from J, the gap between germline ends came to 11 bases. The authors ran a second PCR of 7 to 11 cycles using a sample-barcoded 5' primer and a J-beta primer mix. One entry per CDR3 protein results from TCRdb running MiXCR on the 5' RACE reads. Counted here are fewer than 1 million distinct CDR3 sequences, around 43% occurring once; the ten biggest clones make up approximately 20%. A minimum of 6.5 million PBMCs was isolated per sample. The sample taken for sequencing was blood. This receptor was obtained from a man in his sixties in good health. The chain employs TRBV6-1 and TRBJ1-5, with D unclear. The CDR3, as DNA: TGTGCCAGCAGTAGCGGACCAGCTCAGCCCCAGCATTTT. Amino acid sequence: CASSSGPAQPQHF.